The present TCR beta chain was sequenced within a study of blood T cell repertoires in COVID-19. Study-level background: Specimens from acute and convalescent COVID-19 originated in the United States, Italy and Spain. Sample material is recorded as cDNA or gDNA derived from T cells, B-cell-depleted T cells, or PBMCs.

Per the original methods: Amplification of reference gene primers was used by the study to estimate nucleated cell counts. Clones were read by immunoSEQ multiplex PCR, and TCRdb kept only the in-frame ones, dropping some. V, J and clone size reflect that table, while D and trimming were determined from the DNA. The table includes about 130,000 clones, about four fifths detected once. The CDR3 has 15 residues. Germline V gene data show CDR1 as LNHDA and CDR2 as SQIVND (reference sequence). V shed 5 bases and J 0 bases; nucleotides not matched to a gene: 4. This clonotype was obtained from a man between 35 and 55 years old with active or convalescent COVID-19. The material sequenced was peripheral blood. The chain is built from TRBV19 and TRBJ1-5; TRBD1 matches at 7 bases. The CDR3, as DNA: TGTGCCAGTAGTGCGGGACAGCCTAGCAATCAGCCCCAGCATTTT. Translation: CASSAGQPSNQPQHF.